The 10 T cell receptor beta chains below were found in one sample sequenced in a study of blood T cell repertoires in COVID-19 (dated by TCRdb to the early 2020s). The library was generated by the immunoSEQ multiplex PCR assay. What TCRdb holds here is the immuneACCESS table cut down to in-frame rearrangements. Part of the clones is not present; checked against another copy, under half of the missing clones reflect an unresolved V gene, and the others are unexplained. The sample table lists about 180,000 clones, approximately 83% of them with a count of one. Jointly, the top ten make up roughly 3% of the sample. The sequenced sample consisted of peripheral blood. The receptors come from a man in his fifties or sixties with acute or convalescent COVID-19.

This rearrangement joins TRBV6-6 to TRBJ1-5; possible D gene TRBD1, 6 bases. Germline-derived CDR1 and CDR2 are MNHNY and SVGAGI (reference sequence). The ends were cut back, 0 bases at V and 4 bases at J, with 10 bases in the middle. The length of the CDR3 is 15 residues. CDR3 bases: TGTGCCAGCAGTTACTCGGGACAACAAAATCAGCCCCAGCATTTT. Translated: CASSYSGQQNQPQHF.

DNA of the CDR3: TGTGCTTCGGTAACAGGCTCCTACAATGAGCAGTTCTTC. Translation: CASVTGSYNEQFF. The chain is built from TRBV6-5 and TRBJ2-1, with D perhaps TRBD1 (5 bases). CDR3 size: 13 residues. The V gene's germline CDR1 is MNHEY and CDR2 SVGAGI.

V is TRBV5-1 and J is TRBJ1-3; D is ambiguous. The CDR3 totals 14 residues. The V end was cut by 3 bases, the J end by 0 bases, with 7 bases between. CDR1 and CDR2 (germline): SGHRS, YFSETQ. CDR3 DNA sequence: TGCGCCAGCAGCTCCGGGGACTCTGGAAACACCATATATTTT. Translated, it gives CASSSGDSGNTIYF. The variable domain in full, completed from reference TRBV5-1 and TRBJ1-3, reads KAGVTQTPRYLIKTRGQQVTLSCSPISGHRSVSWYQQTPGQGLQFLFEYFSETQRNKGNFPGRFSGRQFSNSRSEMNVSTLELGDSALYLCASSSGDSGNTIYFGEGSWLTVV.

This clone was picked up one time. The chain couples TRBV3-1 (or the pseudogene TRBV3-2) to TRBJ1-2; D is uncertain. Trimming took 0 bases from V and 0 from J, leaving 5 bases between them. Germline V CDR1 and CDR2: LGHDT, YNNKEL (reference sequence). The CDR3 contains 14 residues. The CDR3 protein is CASSQDIPNYGYTF. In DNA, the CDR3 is TGTGCCAGCAGCCAAGATATTCCTAACTATGGCTACACCTTC.

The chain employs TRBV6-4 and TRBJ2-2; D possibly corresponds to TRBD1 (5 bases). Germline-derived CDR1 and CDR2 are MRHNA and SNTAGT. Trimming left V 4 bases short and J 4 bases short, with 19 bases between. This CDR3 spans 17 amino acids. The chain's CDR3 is CASSGSGATFGTGELFF. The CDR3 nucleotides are TGTGCCAGCAGTGGCTCTGGGGCCACCTTTGGCACCGGGGAGCTGTTTTTT.

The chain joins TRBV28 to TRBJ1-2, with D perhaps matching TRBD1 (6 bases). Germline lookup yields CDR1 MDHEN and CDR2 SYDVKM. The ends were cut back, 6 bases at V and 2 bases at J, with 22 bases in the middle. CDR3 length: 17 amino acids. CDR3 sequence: CASSSDDRDTKNYGYTF. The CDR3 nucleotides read TGTGCCAGCAGCTCAGACGACCGGGACACTAAGAACTATGGCTACACCTTC.

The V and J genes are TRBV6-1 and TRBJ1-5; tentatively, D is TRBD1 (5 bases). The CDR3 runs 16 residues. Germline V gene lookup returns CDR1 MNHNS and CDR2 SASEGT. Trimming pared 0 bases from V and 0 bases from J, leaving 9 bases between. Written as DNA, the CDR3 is TGTGCCAGCAGTGAAGCAGGACACTTTAGCAATCAGCCCCAGCATTTT. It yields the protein CASSEAGHFSNQPQHF.

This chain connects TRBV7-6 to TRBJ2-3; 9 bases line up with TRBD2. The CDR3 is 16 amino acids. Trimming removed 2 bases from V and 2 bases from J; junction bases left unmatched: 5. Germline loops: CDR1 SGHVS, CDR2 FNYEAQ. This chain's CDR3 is CASSLRAGGITDTQYF. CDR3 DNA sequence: TGTGCCAGCAGCTTAAGGGCGGGAGGGATCACAGATACGCAGTATTTT.

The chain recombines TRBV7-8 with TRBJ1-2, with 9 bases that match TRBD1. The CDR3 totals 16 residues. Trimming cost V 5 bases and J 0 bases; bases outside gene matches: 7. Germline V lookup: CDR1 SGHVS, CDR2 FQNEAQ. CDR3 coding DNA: TGTGCCAGCAGCACCACAGGGGGCTCGTCTAACTATGGCTACACCTTC. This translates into CASSTTGGSSNYGYTF. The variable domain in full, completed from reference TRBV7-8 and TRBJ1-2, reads GAGVSQSPRYKVAKRGQDVALRCDPISGHVSLFWYQQALGQGPEFLTYFQNEAQLDKSGLPSDRFFAERPEGSVSTLKIQRTQQEDSAVYLCASSTTGGSSNYGYTFGSGTRLTVV.

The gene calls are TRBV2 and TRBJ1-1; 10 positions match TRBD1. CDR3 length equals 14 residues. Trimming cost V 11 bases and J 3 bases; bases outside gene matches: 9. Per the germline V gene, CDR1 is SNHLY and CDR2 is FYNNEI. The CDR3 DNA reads TGTGCCGTTGGGACAGGGGCAGGGTACACTGAAGCTTTCTTT. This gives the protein CAVGTGAGYTEAFF.